The 3 T cell receptor beta chains listed next were all sequenced from one sample in a study of blood T cell repertoires in COVID-19. The method was immunoSEQ multiplex PCR; TCRdb's version includes in-frame clones alone and lacks a portion of them. The sample holds approximately 310,000 clones, 80% to 90% seen once. The sample taken for sequencing was PBMCs or T cells enriched from blood (not recorded which). These receptor sequences come from a man aged 25-45 years who had recovered from COVID-19.

The V gene is TRBV5-6, the J gene TRBJ1-3; D is possibly TRBD1 (6 bases). The length of the CDR3 is 15 residues. The germline V and J ends were trimmed by 4 bases and 0 bases, with 11 bases remaining between them. Germline values: CDR1 SGHDT, CDR2 YYEEEE. In DNA, the CDR3 is TGTGCCAGCAGCAGGGACACATACTCTGGAAACACCATATATTTT. Its protein product is CASSRDTYSGNTIYF.

The chain uses TRBV6-2 or TRBV6-3 and TRBJ1-5; 8 bases are a match to TRBD1. Germline CDR1 reads MNHEY; CDR2 reads SVGEGT. The V gene end was trimmed by 5 bases and the J gene end by 2 bases; junction bases not matched to a gene: 14. The CDR3 sequence is 18 residues long. The CDR3 bases are TGTGCCAGCAGTCGCGGACAGGGTACGAAGCGGGGCAATCAGCCCCAGCATTTT. The encoded protein is CASSRGQGTKRGNQPQHF.

The genes are TRBV4-3 and TRBJ1-4, with D perhaps TRBD1 (5 bases). The CDR3 contains 15 residues. The V end lost 1 base, the J end lost 8 bases, and 14 bases lay between the germline ends. The germline CDR1 and CDR2 sequences are LGHNA and YSLEER. CDR3: CASSQVGQGWEKLFF. For the CDR3, the DNA is TGCGCCAGCAGCCAAGTGGGGCAGGGCTGGGAAAAACTGTTTTTT.